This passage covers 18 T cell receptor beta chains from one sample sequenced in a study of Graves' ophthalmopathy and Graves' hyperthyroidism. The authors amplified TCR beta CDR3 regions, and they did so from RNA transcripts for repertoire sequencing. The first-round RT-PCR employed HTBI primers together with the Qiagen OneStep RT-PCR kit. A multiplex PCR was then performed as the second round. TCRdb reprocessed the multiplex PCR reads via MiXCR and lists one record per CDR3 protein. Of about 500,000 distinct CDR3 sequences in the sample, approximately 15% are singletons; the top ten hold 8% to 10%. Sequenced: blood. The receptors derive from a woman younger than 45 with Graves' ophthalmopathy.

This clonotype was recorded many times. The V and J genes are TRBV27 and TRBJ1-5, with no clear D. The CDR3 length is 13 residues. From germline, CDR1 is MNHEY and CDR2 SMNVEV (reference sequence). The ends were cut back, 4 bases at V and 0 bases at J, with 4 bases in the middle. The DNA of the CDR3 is TGTGCCAGCAGTTGGACTAGCAATCAGCCCCAGCATTTT. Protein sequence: CASSWTSNQPQHF.

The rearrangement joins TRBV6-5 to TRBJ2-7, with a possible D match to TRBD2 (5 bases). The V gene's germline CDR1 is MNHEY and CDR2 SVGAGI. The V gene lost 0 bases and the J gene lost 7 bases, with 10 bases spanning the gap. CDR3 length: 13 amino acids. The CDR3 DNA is TGTGCCAGCAGTTACTCGACCAGCGGTGAGCAGTACTTC. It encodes CASSYSTSGEQYF.

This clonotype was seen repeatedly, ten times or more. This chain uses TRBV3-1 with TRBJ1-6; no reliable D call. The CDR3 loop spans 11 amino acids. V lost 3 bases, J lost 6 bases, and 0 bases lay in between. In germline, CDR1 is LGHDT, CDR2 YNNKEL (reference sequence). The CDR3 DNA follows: TGTGCCAGCAGCCATAATTCACCCCTCCACTTT. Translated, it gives CASSHNSPLHF.

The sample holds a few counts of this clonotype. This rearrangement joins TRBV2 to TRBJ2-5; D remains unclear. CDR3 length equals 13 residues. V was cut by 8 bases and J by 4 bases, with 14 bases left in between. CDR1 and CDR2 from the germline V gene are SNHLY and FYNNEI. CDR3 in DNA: TGTGCCAGCTGCCGGTCAGGACGAGAGACCCAGTACTTC. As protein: CASCRSGRETQYF.

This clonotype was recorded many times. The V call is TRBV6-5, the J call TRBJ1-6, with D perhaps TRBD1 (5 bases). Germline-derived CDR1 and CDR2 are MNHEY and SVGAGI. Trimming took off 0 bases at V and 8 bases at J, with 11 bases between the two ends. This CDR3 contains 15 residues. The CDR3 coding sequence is TGTGCCAGCAGTTACTCGGGGGGTCAGGATTCACCCCTCCACTTT. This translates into CASSYSGGQDSPLHF.

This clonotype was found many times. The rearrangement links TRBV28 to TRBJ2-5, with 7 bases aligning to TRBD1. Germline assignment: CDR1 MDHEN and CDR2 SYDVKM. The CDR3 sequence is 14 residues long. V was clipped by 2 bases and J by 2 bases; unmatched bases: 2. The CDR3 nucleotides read TGTGCCAGCAGTTTAGAGGGACAGCAAGAGACCCAGTACTTC. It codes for CASSLEGQQETQYF.

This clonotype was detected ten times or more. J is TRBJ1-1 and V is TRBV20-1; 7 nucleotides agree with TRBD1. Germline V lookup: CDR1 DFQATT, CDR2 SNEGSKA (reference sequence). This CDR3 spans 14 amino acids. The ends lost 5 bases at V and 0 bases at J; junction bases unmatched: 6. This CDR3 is CSAFRQGVNTEAFF. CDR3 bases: TGCAGTGCTTTTCGACAGGGAGTGAACACTGAAGCTTTCTTT.

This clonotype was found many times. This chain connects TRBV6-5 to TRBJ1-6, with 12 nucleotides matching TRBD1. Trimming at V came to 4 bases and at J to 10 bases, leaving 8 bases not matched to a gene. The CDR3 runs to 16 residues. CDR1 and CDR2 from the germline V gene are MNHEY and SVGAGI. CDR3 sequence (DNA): TGTGCCAGCAGTTCGGGGACAGGGGGCGCATACTCACCCCTCCACTTT. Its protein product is CASSSGTGGAYSPLHF.

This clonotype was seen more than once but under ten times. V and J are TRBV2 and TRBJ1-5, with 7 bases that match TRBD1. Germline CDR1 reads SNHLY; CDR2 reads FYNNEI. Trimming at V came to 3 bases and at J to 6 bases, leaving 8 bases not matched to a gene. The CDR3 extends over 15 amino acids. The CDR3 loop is CASSEGQSTTQPQHF. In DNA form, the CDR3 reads TGTGCCAGCAGTGAGGGACAGAGCACCACTCAGCCCCAGCATTTT. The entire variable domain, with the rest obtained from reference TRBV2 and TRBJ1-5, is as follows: EPEVTQTPSHQVTQMGQEVILRCVPISNHLYFYWYRQILGQKVEFLVSFYNNEISEKSEIFDDQFSVERPDGSNFTLKIRSTKLEDSAMYFCASSEGQSTTQPQHFGDGTRLSIL.

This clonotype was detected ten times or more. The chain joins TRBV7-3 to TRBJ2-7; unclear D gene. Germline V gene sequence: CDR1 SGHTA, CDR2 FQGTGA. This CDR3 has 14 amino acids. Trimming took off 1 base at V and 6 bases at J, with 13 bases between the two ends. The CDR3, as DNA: TGTGCCAGCAGCTTAAGTTTCCCTTATTCCGAGCAGTACTTC. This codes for CASSLSFPYSEQYF.

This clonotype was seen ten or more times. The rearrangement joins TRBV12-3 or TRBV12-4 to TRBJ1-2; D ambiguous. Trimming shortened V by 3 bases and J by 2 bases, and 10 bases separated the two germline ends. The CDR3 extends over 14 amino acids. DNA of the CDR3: TGTGCCAGCAGTTTCGTTGGCGGGAACTATGGCTACACCTTC. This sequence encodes CASSFVGGNYGYTF.

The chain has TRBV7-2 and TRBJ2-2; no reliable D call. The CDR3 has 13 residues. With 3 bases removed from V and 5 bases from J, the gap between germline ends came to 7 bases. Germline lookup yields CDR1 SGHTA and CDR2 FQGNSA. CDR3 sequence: CASSFDWTGELFF. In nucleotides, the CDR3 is TGTGCCAGCAGCTTTGACTGGACCGGGGAGCTGTTTTTT.

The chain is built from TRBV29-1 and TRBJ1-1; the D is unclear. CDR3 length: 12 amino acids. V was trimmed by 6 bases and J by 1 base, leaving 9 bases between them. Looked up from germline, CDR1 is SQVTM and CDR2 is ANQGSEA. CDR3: CSVATANTEAFF. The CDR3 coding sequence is TGCAGCGTCGCTACAGCGAACACTGAAGCTTTCTTT.

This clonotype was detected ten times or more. The chain's CDR3 is CATSRELNTEAFF. DNA of the CDR3: TGTGCCACCAGCAGAGAGTTGAACACTGAAGCTTTCTTT. The chain couples TRBV15 to TRBJ1-1; D unclear. In germline, CDR1 is LNHNV, CDR2 YYDKDF (reference sequence). V lost 0 bases and J lost 0, with 2 bases in between. The length of the CDR3 is 13 residues.

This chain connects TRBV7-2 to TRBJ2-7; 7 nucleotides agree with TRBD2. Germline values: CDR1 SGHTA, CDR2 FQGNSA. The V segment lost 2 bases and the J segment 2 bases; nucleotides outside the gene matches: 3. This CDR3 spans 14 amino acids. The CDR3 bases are TGTGCCAGCAGCTTAATCCGGGGGGCCTACGAGCAGTACTTC. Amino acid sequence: CASSLIRGAYEQYF.

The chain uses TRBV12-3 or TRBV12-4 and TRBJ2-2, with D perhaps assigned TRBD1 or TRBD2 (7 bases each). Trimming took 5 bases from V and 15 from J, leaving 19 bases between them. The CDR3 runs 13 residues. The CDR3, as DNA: TGTGCCAGCAGTCCTTACAGGGGAGGGAAGGTGTTTTTT. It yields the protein CASSPYRGGKVFF.

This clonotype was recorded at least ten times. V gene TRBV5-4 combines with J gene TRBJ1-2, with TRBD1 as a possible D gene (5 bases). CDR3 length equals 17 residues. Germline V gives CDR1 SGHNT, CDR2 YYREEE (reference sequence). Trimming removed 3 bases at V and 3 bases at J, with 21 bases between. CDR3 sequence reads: CASSYLRDRILYYGYTF. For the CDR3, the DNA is TGTGCCAGCAGCTACCTCCGGGACCGGATCCTATACTATGGCTACACCTTC.

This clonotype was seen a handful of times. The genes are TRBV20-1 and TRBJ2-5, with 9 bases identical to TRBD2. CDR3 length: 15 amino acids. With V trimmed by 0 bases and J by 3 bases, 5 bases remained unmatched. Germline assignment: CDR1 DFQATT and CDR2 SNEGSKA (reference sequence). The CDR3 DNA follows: TGCAGTGCTAGAGATTCGCTAGCGGGGAAAGAGACCCAGTACTTC. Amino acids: CSARDSLAGKETQYF.